This TCR beta chain was sequenced for a study of shared clonotypes between healthy human individuals. Findings and limits, study-wide: Naive CD4 clonotype sharing across a few donors was 4.5% to 6%.

Libraries were prepared by immunoSEQ multiplex PCR; TCRdb keeps only in-frame clonotypes and omits some of them. The sample carries about 1.5 million clones, roughly 98% recorded once. CD4+ cells were split into CD45RA+ naive and CD45RA-negative memory subsets. The CDR3 extends over 14 amino acids. Trimming removed 3 bases from V and 3 bases from J; junction bases left unmatched: 5. The germline V gene has CDR1 SGDLS and CDR2 YYNGEE. As concerns this clone: Its antigen is still unknown.

Sample: naive CD4+ T cells sorted from blood. The sample's subset: CD45RA+ positively selected. The source of this sequence is a man aged 25 to 45 in good health. The chain recombines TRBV9 with TRBJ2-7; 8 bases map to TRBD2. CDR3 coding DNA: TGTGCCAGCAGCGCGGGGACTAGTTTCTACGAGCAGTACTTC. Encoded protein: CASSAGTSFYEQYF. Supplemented by reference TRBV9 and TRBJ2-7, the full variable domain reads DSGVTQTPKHLITATGQRVTLRCSPRSGDLSVYWYQQSLDQGLQFLIQYYNGEERAKGNILERFSAQQFPDLHSELNLSSLELGDSALYFCASSAGTSFYEQYFGPGTRLTVT.